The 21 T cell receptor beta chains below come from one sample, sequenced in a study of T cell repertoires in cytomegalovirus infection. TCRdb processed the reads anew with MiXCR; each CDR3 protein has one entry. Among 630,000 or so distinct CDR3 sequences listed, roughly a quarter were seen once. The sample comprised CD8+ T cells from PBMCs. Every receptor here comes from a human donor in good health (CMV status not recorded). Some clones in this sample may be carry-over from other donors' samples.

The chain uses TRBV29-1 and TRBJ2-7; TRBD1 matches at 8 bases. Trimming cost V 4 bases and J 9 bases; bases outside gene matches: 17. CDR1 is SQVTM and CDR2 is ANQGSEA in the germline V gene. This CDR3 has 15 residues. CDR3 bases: TGCAGCGTTGGGGGCCCGGGACAGGCTGGGTCTGGGCAGTACTTC. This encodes CSVGGPGQAGSGQYF.

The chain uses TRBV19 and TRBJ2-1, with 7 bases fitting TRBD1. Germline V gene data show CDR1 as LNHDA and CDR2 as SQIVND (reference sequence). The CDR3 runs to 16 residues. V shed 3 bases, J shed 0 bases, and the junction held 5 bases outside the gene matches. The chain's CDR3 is CASSMGQIGSYNEQFF. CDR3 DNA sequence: TGTGCCAGTAGTATGGGACAGATAGGCTCCTACAATGAGCAGTTCTTC.

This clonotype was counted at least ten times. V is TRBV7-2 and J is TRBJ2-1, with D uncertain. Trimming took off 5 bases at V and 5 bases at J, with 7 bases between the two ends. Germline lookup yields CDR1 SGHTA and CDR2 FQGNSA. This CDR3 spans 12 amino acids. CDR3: CASSLPNNEQFF. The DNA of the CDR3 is TGTGCCAGCAGCCTACCTAACAATGAGCAGTTCTTC. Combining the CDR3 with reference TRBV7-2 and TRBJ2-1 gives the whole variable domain GAGVSQSPSNKVTEKGKDVELRCDPISGHTALYWYRQSLGQGLEFLIYFQGNSAPDKSGLPSDRFSAERTGGSVSTLTIQRTQQEDSAVYLCASSLPNNEQFFGPGTRLTVL.

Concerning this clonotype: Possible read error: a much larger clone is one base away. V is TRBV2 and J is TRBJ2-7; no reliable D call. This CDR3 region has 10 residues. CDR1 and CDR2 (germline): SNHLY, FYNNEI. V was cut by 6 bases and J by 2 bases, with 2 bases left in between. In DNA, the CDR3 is TGTGCCAGCAGCCCCTACGAGCAGTACTTC. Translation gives CASSPYEQYF.

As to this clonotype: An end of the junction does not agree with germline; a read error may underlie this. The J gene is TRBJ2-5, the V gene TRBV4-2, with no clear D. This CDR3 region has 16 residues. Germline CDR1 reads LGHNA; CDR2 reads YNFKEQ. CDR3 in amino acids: CASSQDLGALQETQYF. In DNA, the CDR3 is TGTGCCAGTAGCCAAGATCTGGGCGCGCTCCAGGAGACCCAGTACTTC.

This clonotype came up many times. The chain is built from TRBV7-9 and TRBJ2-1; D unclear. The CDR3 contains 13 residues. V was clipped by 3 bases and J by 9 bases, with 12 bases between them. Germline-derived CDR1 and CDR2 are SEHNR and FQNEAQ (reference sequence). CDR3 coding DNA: TGTGCCAGCAGCTTCTCCGGACGGCCTGAGCAGTTCTTC. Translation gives CASSFSGRPEQFF.

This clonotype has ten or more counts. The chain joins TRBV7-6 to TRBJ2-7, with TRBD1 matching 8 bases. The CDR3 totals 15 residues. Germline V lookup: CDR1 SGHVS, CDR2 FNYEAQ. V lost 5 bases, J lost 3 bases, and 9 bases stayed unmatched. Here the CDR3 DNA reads TGTGCCAGCAGCAAAGGGACAGGCAACAACTACGAGCAGTACTTC. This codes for CASSKGTGNNYEQYF.

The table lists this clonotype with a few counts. The CDR3 sequence is CASSLGHRAYNEQFF. For the CDR3, the DNA is TGTGCCAGCAGCTTAGGCCACAGGGCCTACAATGAGCAGTTCTTC. The V gene is TRBV13, the J gene TRBJ2-1; tentatively, D is TRBD1 (6 bases). From germline, CDR1 is PRHDT and CDR2 FYEKMQ (reference sequence). CDR3 length equals 15 residues. V was cut by 0 bases and J by 2 bases, with 8 bases left in between.

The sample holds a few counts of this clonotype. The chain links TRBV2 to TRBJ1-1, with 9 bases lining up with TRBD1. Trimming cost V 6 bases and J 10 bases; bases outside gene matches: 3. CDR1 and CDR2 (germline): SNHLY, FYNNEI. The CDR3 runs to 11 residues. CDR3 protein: CASRGTGRAFF. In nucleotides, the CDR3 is TGTGCCAGCAGAGGGACAGGGAGAGCTTTCTTT.

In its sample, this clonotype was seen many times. The CDR3 DNA sequence: TGCAGTGCTAGTGTACCGGGACAAGCTAACTATGGCTACACCTTC. This gives the protein CSASVPGQANYGYTF. The genes are TRBV20-1 and TRBJ1-2; D is possibly TRBD1 (6 bases). Germline V gives CDR1 DFQATT, CDR2 SNEGSKA (reference sequence). The V and J ends lost 3 bases and 0 bases respectively, with 14 bases between them. The CDR3 is 15 residues long.

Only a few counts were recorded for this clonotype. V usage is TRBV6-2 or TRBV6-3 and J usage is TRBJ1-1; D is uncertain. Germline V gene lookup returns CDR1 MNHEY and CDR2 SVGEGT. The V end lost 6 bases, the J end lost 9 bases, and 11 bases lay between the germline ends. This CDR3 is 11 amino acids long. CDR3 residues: CASSNPTQAFF. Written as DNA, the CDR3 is TGTGCCAGCAGCAACCCGACCCAAGCTTTCTTT.

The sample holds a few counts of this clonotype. CDR3 sequence: CASSIGGLNEQFF. CDR3 in DNA: TGTGCCAGTAGTATTGGGGGGCTGAATGAGCAGTTCTTC. The chain employs TRBV19 and TRBJ2-1; D assignment may be TRBD1 or TRBD2 (6 bases each). Germline V CDR1 and CDR2: LNHDA, SQIVND (reference sequence). Trimming shortened V by 3 bases and J by 7 bases, and 10 bases separated the two germline ends. The CDR3 spans 13 residues.

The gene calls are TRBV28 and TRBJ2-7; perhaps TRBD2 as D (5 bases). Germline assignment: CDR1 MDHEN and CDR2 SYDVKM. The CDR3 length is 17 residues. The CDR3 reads CASSDRRKSGFPYKQYV. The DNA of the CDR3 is TGTGCCAGCAGTGACCGTCGAAAGAGCGGCTTCCCCTACAAGCAGTACGTC.

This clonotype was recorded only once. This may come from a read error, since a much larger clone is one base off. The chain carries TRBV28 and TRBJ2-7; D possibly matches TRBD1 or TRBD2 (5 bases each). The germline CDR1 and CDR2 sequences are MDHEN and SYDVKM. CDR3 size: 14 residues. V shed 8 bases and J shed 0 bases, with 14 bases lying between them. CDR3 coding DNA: TGTGCCAGCGACCTGGGGACCGACTCCTACGAGCAGTACTTC. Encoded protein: CASDLGTDSYEQYF.

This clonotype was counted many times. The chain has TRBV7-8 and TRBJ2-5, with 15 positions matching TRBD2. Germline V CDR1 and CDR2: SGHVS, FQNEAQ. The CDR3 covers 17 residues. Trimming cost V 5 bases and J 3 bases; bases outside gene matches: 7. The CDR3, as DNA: TGTGCCAGCAGCCCAAGGACTAGCGGGGGGGCCGAAGAGACCCAGTACTTC. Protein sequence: CASSPRTSGGAEETQYF.

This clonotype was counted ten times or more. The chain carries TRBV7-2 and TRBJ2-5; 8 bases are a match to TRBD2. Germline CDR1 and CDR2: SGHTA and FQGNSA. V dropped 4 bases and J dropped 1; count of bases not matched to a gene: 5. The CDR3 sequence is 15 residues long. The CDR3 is CASSSGLVLQETQYF. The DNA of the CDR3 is TGTGCCAGCAGCTCGGGACTAGTTCTCCAAGAGACCCAGTACTTC. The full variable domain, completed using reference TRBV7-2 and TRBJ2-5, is GAGVSQSPSNKVTEKGKDVELRCDPISGHTALYWYRQSLGQGLEFLIYFQGNSAPDKSGLPSDRFSAERTGGSVSTLTIQRTQQEDSAVYLCASSSGLVLQETQYFGPGTRLLVL.

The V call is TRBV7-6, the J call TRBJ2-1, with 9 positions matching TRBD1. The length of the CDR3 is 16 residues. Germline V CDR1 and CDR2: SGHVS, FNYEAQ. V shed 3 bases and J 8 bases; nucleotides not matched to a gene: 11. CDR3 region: CASSFRDREPDHEQFF. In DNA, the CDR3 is TGTGCCAGCAGCTTCCGGGACAGGGAACCAGACCATGAGCAGTTCTTC.

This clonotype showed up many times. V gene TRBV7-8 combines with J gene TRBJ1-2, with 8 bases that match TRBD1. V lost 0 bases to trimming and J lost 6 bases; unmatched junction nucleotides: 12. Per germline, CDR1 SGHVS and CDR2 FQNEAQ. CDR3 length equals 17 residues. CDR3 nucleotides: TGTGCCAGCAGCTTAGCGTACAGGACAGGGATCGCGAATGGCTACACCTTC. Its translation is CASSLAYRTGIANGYTF.

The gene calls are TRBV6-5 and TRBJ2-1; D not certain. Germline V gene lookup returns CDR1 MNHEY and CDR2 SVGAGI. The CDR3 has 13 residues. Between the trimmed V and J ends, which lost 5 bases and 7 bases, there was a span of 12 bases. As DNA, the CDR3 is TGTGCCAGCAGTCAAAGTTGGCTAAATGAGCAGTTCTTC. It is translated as CASSQSWLNEQFF.

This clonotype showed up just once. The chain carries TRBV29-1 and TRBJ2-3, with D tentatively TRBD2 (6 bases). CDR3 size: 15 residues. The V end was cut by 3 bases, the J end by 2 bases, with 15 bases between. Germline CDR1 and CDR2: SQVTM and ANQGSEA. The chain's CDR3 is CSVEGGDLLTDTQYF. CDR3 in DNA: TGCAGCGTTGAGGGAGGCGACCTCCTCACAGATACGCAGTATTTT.

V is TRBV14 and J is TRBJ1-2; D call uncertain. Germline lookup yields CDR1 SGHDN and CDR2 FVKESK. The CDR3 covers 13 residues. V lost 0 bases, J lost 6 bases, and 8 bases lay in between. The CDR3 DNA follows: TGTGCCAGCAGCCAAGAAAAGGCGGATGGCTACACCTTC. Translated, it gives CASSQEKADGYTF.